The present T cell receptor (beta chain) was sequenced within a study of cytotoxic CD8 clonotypes in ibrutinib-treated CLL. Study findings and constraints: The clonality went up when patients responded to ibrutinib and dropped back toward baseline at progression. The clonality rise at ibrutinib response reflected private clonotype expansion.

V shed 6 bases, J shed 4 bases, and the junction held 9 bases outside the gene matches. This CDR3 comprises 16 residues. Germline V gene sequence: CDR1 MNHEY, CDR2 SMNVEV (reference sequence). Regarding this clone: The antigen is unknown.

Profiling relied on immunoSEQ multiplex PCR, and the TCRdb table lists in-frame clones only, not all of them. The sample has about 85,000 clones, roughly 83% seen once. The chain uses TRBV27 and TRBJ1-6; 7 positions match TRBD1. The sequence was collected from a human donor with chronic lymphocytic leukemia. Sequenced here: PBMCs, sampled after 12 months of ibrutinib treatment. CDR3 residues: CASSRLAGQYNSPLHF. CDR3 nucleotides: TGTGCCAGCAGCCGACTCGCGGGACAGTATAATTCACCCCTCCACTTT.